This TCR beta chain was sequenced during a study of monozygotic twins with inflammatory bowel disease. Germline V gives CDR1 DFQATT, CDR2 SNEGSKA (reference sequence). This CDR3 has 16 residues. UMIs with a 6-nucleotide sample barcode were added by template switching. Following a re-call of the 5' RACE reads, TCRdb has one entry per CDR3 protein and lacks DNA. The table for this sample gives under 150,000 distinct CDR3 sequences. The sequenced sample was blood. The source is a human donor with ulcerative colitis or Crohn's disease, or a healthy co-twin of an affected twin (not recorded which). V is TRBV20-1 and J is TRBJ1-5; TCRdb outputs TRBD1, but without DNA this stays unchecked. CDR3: CSARPDRDYSNQPQHF.